This T cell receptor (beta chain) appears in the sequencing data of a study of identical twins. This clonotype turned up a few times. This CDR3 is 13 amino acids long. Trimming stripped 3 bases from V and 12 bases from J, with 16 bases between. Germline V lookup: CDR1 SGDLS, CDR2 YYNGEE. Via MiXCR, TCRdb re-called the 5' RACE reads, giving one row per CDR3 protein. Here the sample spans 570,000 or so distinct CDR3 sequences, over 8.5% being singletons. Separately, the same data were catalogued under a study of yellow fever vaccine responses in identical twins.

V is TRBV9 and J is TRBJ2-1; no firm D call. The sequence was collected from a woman under 30 in good health. The sequenced material came from PBMCs. The CDR3, as DNA: TGTGCCAGCAGCGCCTCAAACAATGATGGGCAGTTCTTC. Its protein product is CASSASNNDGQFF.